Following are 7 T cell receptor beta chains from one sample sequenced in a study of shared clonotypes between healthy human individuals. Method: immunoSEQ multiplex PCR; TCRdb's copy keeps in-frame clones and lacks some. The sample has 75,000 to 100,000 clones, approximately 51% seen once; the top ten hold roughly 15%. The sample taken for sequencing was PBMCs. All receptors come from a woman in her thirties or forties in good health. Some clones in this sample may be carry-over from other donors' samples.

CDR3 region: CAISESWEAYNEQFF. CDR3 coding DNA: TGTGCCATCAGTGAATCTTGGGAGGCCTACAATGAGCAGTTCTTC. The genes are TRBV10-3 and TRBJ2-1, with D possibly being TRBD2 (6 bases). Trimming took off 3 bases at V and 2 bases at J, with 11 bases between the two ends. The germline V gene has CDR1 ENHRY and CDR2 SYGVKD. The CDR3 consists of 15 residues.

CDR3 loop: CASRRDETQYF. The CDR3 nucleotides are TGTGCCAGCAGGAGGGACGAGACCCAGTACTTC. This chain uses TRBV2 with TRBJ2-5, with D tentatively TRBD1 or TRBD2 (5 bases each). Germline CDR1 reads SNHLY; CDR2 reads FYNNEI. Trimming removed 6 bases from V and 5 bases from J, with 7 bases in between. The CDR3 is made up of 11 amino acids.

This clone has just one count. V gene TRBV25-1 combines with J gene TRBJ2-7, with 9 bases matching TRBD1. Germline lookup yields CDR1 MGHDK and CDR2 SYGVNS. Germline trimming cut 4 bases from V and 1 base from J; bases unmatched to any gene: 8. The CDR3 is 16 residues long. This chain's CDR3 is CASSVRGQGISYEQYF. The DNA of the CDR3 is TGTGCCAGCAGTGTTAGAGGACAGGGGATTTCCTACGAGCAGTACTTC.

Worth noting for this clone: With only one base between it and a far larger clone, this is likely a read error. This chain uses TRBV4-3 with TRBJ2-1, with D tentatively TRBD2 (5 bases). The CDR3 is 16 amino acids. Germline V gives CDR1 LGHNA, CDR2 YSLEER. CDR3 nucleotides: TGCGCCAGCAGCCAAGAAGAGACTATACCCTACAATAAGCAGTTCTTC. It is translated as CASSQEETIPYNKQFF.

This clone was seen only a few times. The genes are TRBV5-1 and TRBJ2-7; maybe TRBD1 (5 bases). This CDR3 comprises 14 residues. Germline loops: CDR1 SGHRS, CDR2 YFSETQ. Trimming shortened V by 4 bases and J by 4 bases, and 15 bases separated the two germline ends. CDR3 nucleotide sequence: TGCGCCAGCAGCGCGGACACGGTCCAGTACGAGCAGTACTTC. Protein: CASSADTVQYEQYF.

CDR3 DNA: TGTGCCAGCAGCTCCCATATTTATCAGCCCCAGCATTTT. Amino acids: CASSSHIYQPQHF. The rearrangement joins TRBV7-2 to TRBJ1-5; D gene ambiguous. Germline V CDR1 and CDR2: SGHTA, FQGNSA. Trimming pared 4 bases from V and 5 bases from J, leaving 9 bases between. CDR3 size: 13 residues.

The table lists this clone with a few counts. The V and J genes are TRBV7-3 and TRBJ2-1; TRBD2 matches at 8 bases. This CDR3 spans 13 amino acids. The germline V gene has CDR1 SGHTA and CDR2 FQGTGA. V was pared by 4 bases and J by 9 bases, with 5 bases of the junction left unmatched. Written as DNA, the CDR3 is TGTGCCAGCAGCTCAGGACTAGCCGGTGAGCAGTTCTTC. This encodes CASSSGLAGEQFF.